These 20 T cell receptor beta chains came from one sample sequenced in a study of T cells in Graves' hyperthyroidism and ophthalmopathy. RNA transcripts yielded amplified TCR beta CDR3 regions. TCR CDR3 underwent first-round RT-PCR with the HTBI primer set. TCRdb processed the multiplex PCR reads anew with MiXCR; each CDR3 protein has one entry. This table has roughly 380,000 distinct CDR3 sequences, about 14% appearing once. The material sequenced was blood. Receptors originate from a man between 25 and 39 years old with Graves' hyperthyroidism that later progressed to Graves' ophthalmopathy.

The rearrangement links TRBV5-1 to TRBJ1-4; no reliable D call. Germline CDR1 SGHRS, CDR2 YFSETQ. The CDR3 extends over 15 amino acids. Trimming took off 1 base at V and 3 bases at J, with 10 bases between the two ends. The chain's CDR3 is CASSLWGSANEKLFF. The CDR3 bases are TGCGCCAGCAGCTTGTGGGGATCCGCTAATGAAAAACTGTTTTTT.

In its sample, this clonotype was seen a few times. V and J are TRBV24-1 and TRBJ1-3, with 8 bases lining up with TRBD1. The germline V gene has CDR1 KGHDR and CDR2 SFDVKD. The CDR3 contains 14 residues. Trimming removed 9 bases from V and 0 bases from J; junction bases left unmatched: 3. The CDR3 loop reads CATQGQDSGNTIYF. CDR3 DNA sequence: TGTGCCACCCAGGGACAGGACTCTGGAAACACCATATATTTT.

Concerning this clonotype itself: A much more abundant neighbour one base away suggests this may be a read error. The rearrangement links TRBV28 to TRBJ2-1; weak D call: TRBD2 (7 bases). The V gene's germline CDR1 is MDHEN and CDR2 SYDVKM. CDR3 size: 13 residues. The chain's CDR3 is CASSYRDYNKQFF. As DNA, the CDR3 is TGTGCCAGCAGTTACAGGGACTACAATAAGCAGTTCTTC.

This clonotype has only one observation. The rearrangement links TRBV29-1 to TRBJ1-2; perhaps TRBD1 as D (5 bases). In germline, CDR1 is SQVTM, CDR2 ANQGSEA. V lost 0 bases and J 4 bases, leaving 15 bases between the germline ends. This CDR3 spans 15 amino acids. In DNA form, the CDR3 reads TGCAGCGTTGAAGATCAAAGGGGCAGTTTCTATGGCTACACCTTC. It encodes CSVEDQRGSFYGYTF.

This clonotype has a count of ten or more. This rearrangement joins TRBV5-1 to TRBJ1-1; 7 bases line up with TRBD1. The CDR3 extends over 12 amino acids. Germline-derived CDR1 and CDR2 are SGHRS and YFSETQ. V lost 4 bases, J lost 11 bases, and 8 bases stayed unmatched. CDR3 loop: CASSPIGTAAFF. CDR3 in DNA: TGCGCCAGCAGCCCGATAGGGACAGCGGCTTTCTTT.

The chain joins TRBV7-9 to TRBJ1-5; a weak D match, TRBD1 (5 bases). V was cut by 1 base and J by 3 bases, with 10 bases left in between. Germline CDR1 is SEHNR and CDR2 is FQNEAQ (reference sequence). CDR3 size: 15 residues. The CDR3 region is CASSLGQGTNQPQHF. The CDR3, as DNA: TGTGCCAGCAGCTTAGGGCAGGGCACCAATCAGCCCCAGCATTTT.

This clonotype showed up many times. The CDR3 sequence: CSASVASGLLNEKLFF. In DNA form, the CDR3 reads TGCAGTGCTAGCGTGGCCTCGGGGCTTCTTAATGAAAAACTGTTTTTT. The chain combines TRBV20-1 with TRBJ1-4, with a weak D call TRBD1 (5 bases). The V end lost 3 bases, the J end lost 4 bases, and 18 bases lay between the germline ends. CDR3 length: 16 amino acids. The germline CDR1 and CDR2 sequences are DFQATT and SNEGSKA (reference sequence).

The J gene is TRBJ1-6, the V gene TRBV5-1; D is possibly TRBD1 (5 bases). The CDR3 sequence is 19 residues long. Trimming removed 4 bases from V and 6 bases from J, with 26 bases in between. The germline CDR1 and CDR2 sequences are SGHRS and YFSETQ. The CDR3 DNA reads TGCGCCAGCAGCCACTCCCGTAGGGGCGAATCCCCCCGTAATTCACCCCTCCACTTT. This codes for CASSHSRRGESPRNSPLHF.

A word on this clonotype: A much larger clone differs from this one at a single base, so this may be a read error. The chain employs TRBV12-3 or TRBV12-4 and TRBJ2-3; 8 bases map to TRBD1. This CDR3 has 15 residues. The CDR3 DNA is TGTGCCAGTCTCCTGGGACAGGACATCACAGATGCGCAGTATTTT. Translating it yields CASLLGQDITDAQYF.

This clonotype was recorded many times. The CDR3: CASSRDSSIRWPQHF. The CDR3 bases are TGTGCCAGCAGTCGGGACAGCTCAATCAGATGGCCCCAGCATTTT. The chain employs TRBV28 and TRBJ1-5; 7 bases map to TRBD1. The germline V gene encodes CDR1 MDHEN and CDR2 SYDVKM. The V segment lost 5 bases and the J segment 9 bases; nucleotides outside the gene matches: 13. This CDR3 comprises 15 residues.

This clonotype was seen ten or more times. The CDR3 loop reads CASSELGQGASYNEQFF. As DNA, the CDR3 is TGTGCCAGCAGTGAACTGGGGCAGGGGGCTTCCTACAATGAGCAGTTCTTC. This sequence joins TRBV2 and TRBJ2-1, with 8 positions matching TRBD1. CDR1 is SNHLY and CDR2 is FYNNEI in the germline V gene. J lost 1 base, V lost 2 bases, and 7 bases had no gene match. This CDR3 comprises 17 residues.

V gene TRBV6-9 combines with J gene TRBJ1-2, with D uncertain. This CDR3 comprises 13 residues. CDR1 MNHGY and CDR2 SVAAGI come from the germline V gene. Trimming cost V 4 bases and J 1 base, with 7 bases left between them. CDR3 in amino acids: CASSLKVNYGYTF. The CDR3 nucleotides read TGTGCCAGCAGTTTGAAAGTTAACTATGGCTACACCTTC.

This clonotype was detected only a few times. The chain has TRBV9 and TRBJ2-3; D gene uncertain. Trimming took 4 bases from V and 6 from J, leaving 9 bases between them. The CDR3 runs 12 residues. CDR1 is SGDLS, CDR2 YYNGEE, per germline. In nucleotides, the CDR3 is TGTGCCAGCAGCAATGGAGAGGATACGCAGTATTTT. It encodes CASSNGEDTQYF.

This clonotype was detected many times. CDR3: CSARVSRSLAGNTQYF. The CDR3 DNA is TGCAGTGCTAGAGTGTCGCGGAGTCTAGCGGGGAATACGCAGTATTTT. The chain uses TRBV20-1 and TRBJ2-3, with 9 positions matching TRBD2. Per the germline V gene, CDR1 is DFQATT and CDR2 is SNEGSKA (reference sequence). The CDR3 covers 16 residues. V dropped 1 base and J dropped 7; count of bases not matched to a gene: 12.

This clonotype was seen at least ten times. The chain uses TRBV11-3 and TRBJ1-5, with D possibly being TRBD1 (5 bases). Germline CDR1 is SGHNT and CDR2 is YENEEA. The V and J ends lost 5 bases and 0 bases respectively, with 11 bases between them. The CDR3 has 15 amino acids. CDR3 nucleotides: TGTGCCAGCAGCCCACTCAGGGCTAGCAATCAGCCCCAGCATTTT. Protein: CASSPLRASNQPQHF.

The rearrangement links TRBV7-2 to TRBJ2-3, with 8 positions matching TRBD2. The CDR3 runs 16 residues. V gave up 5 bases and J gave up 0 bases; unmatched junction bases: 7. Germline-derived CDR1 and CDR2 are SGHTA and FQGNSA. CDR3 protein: CASSLPAGASTDTQYF. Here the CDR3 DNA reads TGTGCCAGCAGCCTACCAGCGGGGGCCAGCACAGATACGCAGTATTTT.

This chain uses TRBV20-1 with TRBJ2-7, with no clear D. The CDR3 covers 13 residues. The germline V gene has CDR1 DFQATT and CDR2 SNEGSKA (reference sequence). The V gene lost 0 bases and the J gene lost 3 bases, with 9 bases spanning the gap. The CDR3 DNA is TGCAGTGCTAGAGACCATAGCCTCTACGAGCAGTACTTC. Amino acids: CSARDHSLYEQYF.

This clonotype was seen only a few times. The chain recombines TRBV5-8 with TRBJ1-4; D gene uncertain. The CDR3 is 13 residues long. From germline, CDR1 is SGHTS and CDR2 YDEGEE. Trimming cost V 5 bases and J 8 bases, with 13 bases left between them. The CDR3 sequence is CASRPQGLEKLFF. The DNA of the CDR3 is TGTGCCAGCAGACCCCAAGGGTTGGAAAAACTGTTTTTT.

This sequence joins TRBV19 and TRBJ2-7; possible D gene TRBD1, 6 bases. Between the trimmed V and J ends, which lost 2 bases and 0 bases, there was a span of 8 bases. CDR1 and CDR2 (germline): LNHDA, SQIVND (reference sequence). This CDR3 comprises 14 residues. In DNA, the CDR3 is TGTGCCAGTAGTATACAGGGGTCCTCCTACGAGCAGTACTTC. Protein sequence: CASSIQGSSYEQYF.

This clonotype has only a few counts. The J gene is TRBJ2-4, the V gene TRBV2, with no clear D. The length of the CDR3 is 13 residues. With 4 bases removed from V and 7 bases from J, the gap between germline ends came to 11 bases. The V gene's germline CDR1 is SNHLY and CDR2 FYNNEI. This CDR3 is CASSAQFNNIQYF. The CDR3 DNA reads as TGTGCCAGCAGTGCGCAGTTTAATAACATTCAGTACTTC.